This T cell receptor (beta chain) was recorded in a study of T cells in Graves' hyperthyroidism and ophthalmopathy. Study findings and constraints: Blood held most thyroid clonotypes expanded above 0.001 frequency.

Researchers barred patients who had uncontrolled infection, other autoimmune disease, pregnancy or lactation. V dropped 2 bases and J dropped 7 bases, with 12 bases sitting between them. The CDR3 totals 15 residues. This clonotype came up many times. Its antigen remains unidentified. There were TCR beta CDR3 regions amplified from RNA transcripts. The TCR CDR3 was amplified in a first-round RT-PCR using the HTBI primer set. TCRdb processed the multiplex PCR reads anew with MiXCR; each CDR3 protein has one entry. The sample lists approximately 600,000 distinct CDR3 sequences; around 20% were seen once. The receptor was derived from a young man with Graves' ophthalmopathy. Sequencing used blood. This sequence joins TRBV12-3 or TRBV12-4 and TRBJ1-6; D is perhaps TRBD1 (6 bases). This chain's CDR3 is CASSLSQGKNSPLHF. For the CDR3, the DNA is TGTGCCAGCAGTTTATCGCAGGGGAAAAATTCACCCCTCCACTTT.